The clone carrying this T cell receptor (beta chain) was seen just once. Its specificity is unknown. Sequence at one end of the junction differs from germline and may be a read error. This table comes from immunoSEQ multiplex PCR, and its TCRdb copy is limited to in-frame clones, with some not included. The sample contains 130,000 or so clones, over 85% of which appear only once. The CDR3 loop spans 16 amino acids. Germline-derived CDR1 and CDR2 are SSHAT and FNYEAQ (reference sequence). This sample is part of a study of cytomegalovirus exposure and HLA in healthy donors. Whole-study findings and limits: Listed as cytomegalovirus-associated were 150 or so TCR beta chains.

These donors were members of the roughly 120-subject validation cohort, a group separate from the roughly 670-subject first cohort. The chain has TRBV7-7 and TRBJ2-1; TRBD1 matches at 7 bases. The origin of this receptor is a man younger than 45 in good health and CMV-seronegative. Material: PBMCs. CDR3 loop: CASSLGTERMIYEQFF. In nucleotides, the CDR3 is TGTGCTAGCAGCTTAGGGACAGAACGGATGATCTATGAGCAGTTCTTC.